This is a list of T cell receptor beta chains from one sample in a study of patients and donors after allogeneic stem cell transplantation. In TCRdb, the RT-PCR reads were re-called with MiXCR into one record per CDR3 protein. The sample includes 390,000 or so distinct CDR3 sequences, 16% of them seen just once. Sample: blood, either unsorted or a sorted T cell fraction (not recorded which). The receptors shown here come from a human donor who was either an allogeneic HSCT recipient or a stem cell or donor lymphocyte infusion donor (not recorded which). It is not recorded whose cells these are; they may come from a transplant donor. Both conserved end residues are part of each CDR3. The D gene is left open where the match is weak. Expanded clones are given a class, and other clones once, few, many or no size at all.

abundance,v_gene,j_gene,d_gene,CDR3nt,CDR3aa
few,TRBV7-9,TRBJ1-2,NA,TGTGCCCTCGAGCCTTTGATAGGGTATGGCTACACCTTC,CALEPLIGYGYTF
few,TRBV30,TRBJ1-2,NA,TGTGCCTGGTACAGGGCCTCTGGCTACACCTTC,CAWYRASGYTF
NA,TRBV7-9,TRBJ1-1,NA,TGTGCCAGCAGCCATCCCAAGAGGAACACTGAAGCTTTCTTT,CASSHPKRNTEAFF
NA,TRBV5-1,TRBJ1-3,TRBD1,TGCGCCAGCAGCTTGTGGGGGGGGGACAGCCACTCTGGAAACACCATATATTTT,CASSLWGGDSHSGNTIYF
NA,TRBV13,TRBJ1-5,NA,TGTGCCAGCAGCCCGGGGGCGAGGCAGCCCCAGCATTTT,CASSPGARQPQHF
NA,TRBV5-6,TRBJ1-3,NA,TGTGCCAGCAGCGAGCTCCCCGGAAACACCATATATTTT,CASSELPGNTIYF
NA,TRBV7-2,TRBJ1-1,NA,TGTGCCAGCAGCTTAGCGAAAGCTTTCTTT,CASSLAKAFF
NA,TRBV6-1,TRBJ1-1,NA,TGTGCCACCACCGGGACACCGAACACTGAAGCTTTCTTT,CATTGTPNTEAFF
many,TRBV12-3/TRBV12-4,TRBJ2-5,NA,TGTGCCAGCAGTTTAAGTGGACCACAAGAGACCCAGTACTTC,CASSLSGPQETQYF
NA,TRBV12-3/TRBV12-4,TRBJ2-2,TRBD1,TGTGCCAGCAGTAAAGGACAGGCCTCGAACACCGGGGAGCTGTTTTTT,CASSKGQASNTGELFF
few,TRBV20-1,TRBJ2-2,NA,TGCAGTGCTCCTGGAGACATCTACACCGGGGAGCTGTTTTTT,CSAPGDIYTGELFF
few,TRBV7-9,TRBJ1-5,NA,TGTGCCAGCAGCTTAGTCGGGTCGGCAAATCAGCCCCAGCATTTT,CASSLVGSANQPQHF
NA,TRBV7-9,TRBJ2-1,TRBD1,TGTGCCAGCAGCTTCAGCATCCGGGACAGGGGGCTCGGTGAGCAGTTCTTC,CASSFSIRDRGLGEQFF
NA,TRBV4-2,TRBJ1-1,TRBD1,TGTGCCAGCAGCCAAGGGGGGACAGGTGAAGCTTTCTTT,CASSQGGTGEAFF
NA,TRBV7-8,TRBJ1-1,TRBD1,TGTGCCAGCACTATCGTACAGGGGTCCTCTATGAACACTGAAGCTTTCTTT,CASTIVQGSSMNTEAFF
few,TRBV6-5,TRBJ1-1,TRBD1,TGTGCCAGCAGTTACCGACAGGGTACAGCTTTCTTT,CASSYRQGTAFF
few,TRBV2,TRBJ1-5,NA,TGTGCCAGCAGTGGCTTCCAGGGTGGAAATCAGCCCCAGCATTTT,CASSGFQGGNQPQHF
NA,TRBV27,TRBJ1-2,TRBD1,TGTGCCAGCGGCCTAGGGACAGGGGGAGGCTACACCTTC,CASGLGTGGGYTF
NA,TRBV6-5,TRBJ2-7,NA,TGTGCCAGCAGTTACTCCACCAGCCCCTACGAGCAGTACTTC,CASSYSTSPYEQYF
NA,TRBV20-1,TRBJ1-5,NA,TGCAGTGCTAGAGGGGGAGTCGGCCAGCCCCAGCATTTT,CSARGGVGQPQHF
NA,TRBV7-3,TRBJ2-1,TRBD2,TGTGCCAGCAGCGTACAGTCCCTAGCGGGAGGGGGTGAGCAGTTCTTC,CASSVQSLAGGGEQFF
few,TRBV7-2,TRBJ2-3,NA,TGTGCCAGCAGCTTAGGAGGCAGAACATTCACAGATACGCAGTATTTT,CASSLGGRTFTDTQYF
NA,TRBV7-2,TRBJ1-1,NA,TGTGCCAGCAGCTTAATCTGGAATACTGAAGCTTTCTTT,CASSLIWNTEAFF
NA,TRBV21-1,TRBJ1-1,NA,TGTGCCAGCAGCACCCTTACAGGGGGCGGAACTGAAGCTTTCTTT,CASSTLTGGGTEAFF
few,TRBV19,TRBJ1-2,TRBD1,TGTGCCAGTTCCCCCCGGGACAGGGGCCATGGCTACACCTTC,CASSPRDRGHGYTF
NA,TRBV2,TRBJ2-2,NA,TGTGCCAGCGGCGGTGGGGGAACCGGGGAGCTGTTTTTT,CASGGGGTGELFF
few,TRBV12-5,TRBJ1-2,TRBD1,TGTGCTAGTGGTCCCGGGACAGGGGACTATGGCTACACCTTC,CASGPGTGDYGYTF
NA,TRBV2,TRBJ2-1,TRBD2,TGTGCCAGCAGTGAAGAGCGGGGGGGCAACTATGAGCAGTTCTTC,CASSEERGGNYEQFF
NA,TRBV5-1,TRBJ2-3,NA,TGCGCCAGCAGCGGGACGGGGTTCACAGATACGCAGTATTTT,CASSGTGFTDTQYF
NA,TRBV5-1,TRBJ1-5,NA,TGCGCCAGCAGCTTGGCAGGGCCCAATCAGCCCCAGCATTTT,CASSLAGPNQPQHF
many,TRBV12-3/TRBV12-4,TRBJ2-1,NA,TGTGCCAGCAGTTTAGGGGTAGGAATTGGCAATGAGCAGTTCTTC,CASSLGVGIGNEQFF
few,TRBV29-1,TRBJ1-1,NA,TGCAGCGTTGCTGGGGTGAACACTGAAGCTTTCTTT,CSVAGVNTEAFF
few,TRBV5-5,TRBJ2-7,TRBD2,TGTGCCAGCAGCTTGCGCCTGACAGTTGCGGGAGGCTCCGCGCAGTACTTC,CASSLRLTVAGGSAQYF
NA,TRBV3-1,TRBJ2-3,TRBD2,TGTGCCAGCAGCAAACAGGGGACTAGCGGGACAGATACGCAGTATTTT,CASSKQGTSGTDTQYF
many,TRBV20-1,TRBJ2-7,TRBD1,TGCAGTGCTAGAGATTACAGGGGGCACAACGAGCAGTACTTC,CSARDYRGHNEQYF
few,TRBV6-5,TRBJ1-1,NA,TGTGCCAGCAGTTACGGGCTCGGGGCTTTCTTT,CASSYGLGAFF
NA,TRBV20-1,TRBJ2-7,TRBD2,TGCAGTGCTACGCGCCGGGGGGTCGAGCAGTACTTC,CSATRRGVEQYF
NA,TRBV30,TRBJ2-4,NA,TGTGCCTGGGAACAAGTCGGGGGAGACATTCAGTACTTC,CAWEQVGGDIQYF
NA,TRBV20-1,TRBJ1-3,TRBD1,TGCAGTGCTAGATCCGACAGGGTGGTATCTGGAAACACCATATATTTT,CSARSDRVVSGNTIYF
NA,TRBV2,TRBJ2-2,NA,TGTGCCAGCAGATATACGAACACCGGGGAGCTGTTTTTT,CASRYTNTGELFF
NA,TRBV20-1,TRBJ1-3,NA,TGCAGTGCCACCAGAAGCTCTGGAAACACCATATATTTT,CSATRSSGNTIYF
NA,TRBV7-2,TRBJ2-2,TRBD2,TGTGCCAGCAGCTACTCAGGCGGGGGCACCGGGGAGCTGTTTTTT,CASSYSGGGTGELFF
few,TRBV4-1,TRBJ2-1,NA,TGCGCCAGCAGCCAACCTCCCGGGTTAACCTACAATGAGCAGTTCTTC,CASSQPPGLTYNEQFF
few,TRBV5-1,TRBJ2-5,TRBD2,TGCGCCAGCAGCTTGGCCGGGACTAACTCTAGGGAGACCCAGTACTTC,CASSLAGTNSRETQYF
few,TRBV4-2,TRBJ1-6,TRBD1,TGTGCCAGCAGCCGAGGGGACAGGGGAGGAAATTCACCCCTCCACTTT,CASSRGDRGGNSPLHF
many,TRBV5-1,TRBJ1-1,NA,TGCGCCAGCAGCTTCTACCAACTACTGAGGCTGAACACTGAAGCTTTCTTT,CASSFYQLLRLNTEAFF